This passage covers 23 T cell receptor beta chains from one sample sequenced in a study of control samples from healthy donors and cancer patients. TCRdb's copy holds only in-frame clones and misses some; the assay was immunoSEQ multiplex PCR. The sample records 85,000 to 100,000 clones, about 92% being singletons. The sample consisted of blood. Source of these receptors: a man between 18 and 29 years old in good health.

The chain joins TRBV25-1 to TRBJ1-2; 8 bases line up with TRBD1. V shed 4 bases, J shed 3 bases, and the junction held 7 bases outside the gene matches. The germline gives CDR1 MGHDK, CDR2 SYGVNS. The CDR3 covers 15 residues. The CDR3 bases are TGTGCCAGCAGTGTGATGGACAGGGACGACTATGGCTACACCTTC. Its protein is CASSVMDRDDYGYTF.

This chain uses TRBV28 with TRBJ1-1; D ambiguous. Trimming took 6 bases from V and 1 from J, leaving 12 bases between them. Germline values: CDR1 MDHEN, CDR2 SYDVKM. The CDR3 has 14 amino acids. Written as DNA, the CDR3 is TGTGCCAGCAGCCCCCTAGCTGAGAACACTGAAGCTTTCTTT. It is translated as CASSPLAENTEAFF.

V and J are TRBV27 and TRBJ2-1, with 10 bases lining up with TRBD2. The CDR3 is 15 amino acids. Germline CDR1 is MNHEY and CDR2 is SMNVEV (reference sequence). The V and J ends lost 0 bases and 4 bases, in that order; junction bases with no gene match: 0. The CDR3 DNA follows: TGTGCCAGCAGTTTATCAGCGGGAGGGTACAATGAGCAGTTCTTC. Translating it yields CASSLSAGGYNEQFF.

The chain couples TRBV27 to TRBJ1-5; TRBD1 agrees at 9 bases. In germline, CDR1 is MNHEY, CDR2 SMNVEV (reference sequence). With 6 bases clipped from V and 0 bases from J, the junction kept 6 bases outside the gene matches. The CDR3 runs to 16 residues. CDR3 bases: TGTGCCAGCAGCCCTGGACAGGGGCATAGCAATCAGCCCCAGCATTTT. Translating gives CASSPGQGHSNQPQHF.

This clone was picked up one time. The CDR3 DNA reads as TGCGCCAGCAGCTTAGACAGGGGGGTGGGCACCATATATTTT. Protein sequence: CASSLDRGVGTIYF. This rearrangement joins TRBV5-1 to TRBJ1-3; 9 nucleotides align to TRBD1. The CDR3 runs 14 residues. With 2 bases clipped from V and 9 bases from J, the junction kept 6 bases outside the gene matches. Germline-derived CDR1 and CDR2 are SGHRS and YFSETQ.

The CDR3 bases are TGTGCCAGTAGGGGGGTGGAAAGCGGATACACAGATACGCAGTATTTT. Amino acid sequence: CASRGVESGYTDTQYF. This chain connects TRBV19 to TRBJ2-3, with D perhaps assigned TRBD1 or TRBD2 (5 bases each). CDR1 is LNHDA, CDR2 SQIVND, per germline (reference sequence). The V end lost 6 bases, the J end lost 2 bases, and 18 bases lay between the germline ends. The CDR3 totals 16 residues.

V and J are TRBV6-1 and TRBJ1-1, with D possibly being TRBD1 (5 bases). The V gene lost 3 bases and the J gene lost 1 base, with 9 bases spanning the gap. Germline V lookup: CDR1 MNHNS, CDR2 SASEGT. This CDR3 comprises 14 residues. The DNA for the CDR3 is TGTGCCAGCAGTGATTGGGGCACGAACACTGAAGCTTTCTTT. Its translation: CASSDWGTNTEAFF.

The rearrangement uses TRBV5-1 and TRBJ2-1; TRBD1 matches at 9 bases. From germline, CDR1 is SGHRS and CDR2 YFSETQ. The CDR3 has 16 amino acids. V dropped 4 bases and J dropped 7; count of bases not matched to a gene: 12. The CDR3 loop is CASSDVGGTGHNEQFF. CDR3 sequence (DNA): TGCGCCAGCAGCGACGTTGGCGGGACAGGGCATAATGAGCAGTTCTTC. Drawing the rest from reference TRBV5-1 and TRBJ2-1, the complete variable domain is KAGVTQTPRYLIKTRGQQVTLSCSPISGHRSVSWYQQTPGQGLQFLFEYFSETQRNKGNFPGRFSGRQFSNSRSEMNVSTLELGDSALYLCASSDVGGTGHNEQFFGPGTRLTVL.

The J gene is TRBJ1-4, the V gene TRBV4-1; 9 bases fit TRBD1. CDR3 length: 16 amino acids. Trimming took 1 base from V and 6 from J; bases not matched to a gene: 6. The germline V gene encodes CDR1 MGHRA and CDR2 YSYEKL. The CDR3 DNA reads TGCGCCAGCAGCCAAGCCGTCGGGACAGGGTATGAAAAACTGTTTTTT. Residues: CASSQAVGTGYEKLFF.

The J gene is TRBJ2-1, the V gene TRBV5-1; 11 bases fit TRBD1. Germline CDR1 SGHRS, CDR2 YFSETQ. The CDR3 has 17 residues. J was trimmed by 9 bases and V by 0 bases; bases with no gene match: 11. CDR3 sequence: CASSLVRKDRGPSEQFF. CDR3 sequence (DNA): TGCGCCAGCAGCTTGGTACGGAAGGACAGGGGGCCAAGTGAGCAGTTCTTC.

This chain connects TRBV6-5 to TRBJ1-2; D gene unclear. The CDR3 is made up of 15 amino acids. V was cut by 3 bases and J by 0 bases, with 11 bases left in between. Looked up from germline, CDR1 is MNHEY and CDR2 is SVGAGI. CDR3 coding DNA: TGTGCCAGCAGTTATAGTTTCCGAGCTAACTATGGCTACACCTTC. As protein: CASSYSFRANYGYTF.

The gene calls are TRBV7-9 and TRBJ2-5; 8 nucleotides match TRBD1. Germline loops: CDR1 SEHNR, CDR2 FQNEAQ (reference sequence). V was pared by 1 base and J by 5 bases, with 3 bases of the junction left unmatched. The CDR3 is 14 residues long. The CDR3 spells CASSLGGQAETQYF. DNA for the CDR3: TGTGCCAGCAGCTTAGGGGGACAGGCGGAGACCCAGTACTTC.

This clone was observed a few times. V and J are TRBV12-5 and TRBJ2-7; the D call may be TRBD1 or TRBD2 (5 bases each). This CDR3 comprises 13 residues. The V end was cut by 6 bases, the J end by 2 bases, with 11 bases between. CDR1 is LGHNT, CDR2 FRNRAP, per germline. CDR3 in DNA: TGTGCTAGTGGGTTCGGGGCTCCCTACGAGCAGTACTTC. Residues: CASGFGAPYEQYF.

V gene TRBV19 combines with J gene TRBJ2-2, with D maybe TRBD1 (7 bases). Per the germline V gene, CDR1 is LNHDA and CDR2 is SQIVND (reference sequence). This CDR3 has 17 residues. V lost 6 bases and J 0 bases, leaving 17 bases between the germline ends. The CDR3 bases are TGTGCCAGTAGGGGAGGACAGGCCCTTTCGAACACCGGGGAGCTGTTTTTT. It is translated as CASRGGQALSNTGELFF.

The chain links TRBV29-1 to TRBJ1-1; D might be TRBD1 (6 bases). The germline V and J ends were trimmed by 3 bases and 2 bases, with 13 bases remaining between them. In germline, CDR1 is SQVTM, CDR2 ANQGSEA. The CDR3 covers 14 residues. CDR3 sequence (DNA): TGCAGCGTTGAGGCAGGGGAGACTAACACTGAAGCTTTCTTT. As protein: CSVEAGETNTEAFF.

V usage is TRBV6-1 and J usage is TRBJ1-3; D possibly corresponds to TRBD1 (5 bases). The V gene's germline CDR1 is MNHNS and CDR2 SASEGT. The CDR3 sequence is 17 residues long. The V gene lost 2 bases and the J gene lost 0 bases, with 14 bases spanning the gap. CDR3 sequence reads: CASSETVWTLSGNTIYF. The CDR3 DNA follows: TGTGCCAGCAGTGAAACGGTCTGGACACTCTCTGGAAACACCATATATTTT.

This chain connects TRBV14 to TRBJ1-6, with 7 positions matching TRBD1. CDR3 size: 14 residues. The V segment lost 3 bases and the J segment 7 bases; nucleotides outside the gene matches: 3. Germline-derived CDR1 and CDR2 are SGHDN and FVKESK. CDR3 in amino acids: CASSHGTANSPLHF. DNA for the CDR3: TGTGCCAGCAGCCACGGGACAGCCAATTCACCCCTCCACTTT.

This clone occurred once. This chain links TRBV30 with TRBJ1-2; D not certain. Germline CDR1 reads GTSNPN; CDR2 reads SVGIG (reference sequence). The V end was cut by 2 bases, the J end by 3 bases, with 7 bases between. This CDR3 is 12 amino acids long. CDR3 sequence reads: CAWSRGDYGYTF. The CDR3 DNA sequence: TGTGCCTGGAGTAGAGGAGACTATGGCTACACCTTC.

CDR3 DNA: TGTGCCAGCAGCTTACTGGCCAGGAGCACCGGGGAGCTGTTTTTT. Translating it yields CASSLLARSTGELFF. This chain uses TRBV11-2 with TRBJ2-2; D is unclear. Germline CDR1 reads SGHAT; CDR2 reads FQNNGV. The CDR3 has 15 amino acids. V was trimmed by 2 bases and J by 4 bases, leaving 11 bases between them. Drawing the rest from reference TRBV11-2 and TRBJ2-2, the complete variable domain is EAGVAQSPRYKIIEKRQSVAFWCNPISGHATLYWYQQILGQGPKLLIQFQNNGVVDDSQLPKDRFSAERLKGVDSTLKIQPAKLEDSAVYLCASSLLARSTGELFFGEGSRLTVL.

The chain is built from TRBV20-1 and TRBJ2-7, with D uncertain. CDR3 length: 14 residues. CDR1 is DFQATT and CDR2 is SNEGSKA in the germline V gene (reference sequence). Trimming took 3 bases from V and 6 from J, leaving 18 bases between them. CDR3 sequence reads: CSASGLTPGLEQYF. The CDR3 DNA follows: TGCAGTGCTAGTGGGCTAACACCCGGCCTCGAGCAGTACTTC.

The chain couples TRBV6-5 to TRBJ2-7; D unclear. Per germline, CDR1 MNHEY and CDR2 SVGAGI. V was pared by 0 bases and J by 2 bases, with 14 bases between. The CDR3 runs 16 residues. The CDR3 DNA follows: TGTGCCAGCAGTTACTCGCTGAGTGGGATTCCCTACGAGCAGTACTTC. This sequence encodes CASSYSLSGIPYEQYF.

DNA for the CDR3: TGTGCCAGCAGTGAGATAGCGGGAGTAACCGGGGAGCTGTTTTTT. It specifies CASSEIAGVTGELFF. This sequence joins TRBV2 and TRBJ2-2; TRBD2 matches 9 bases. Per germline, CDR1 SNHLY and CDR2 FYNNEI. The CDR3 spans 15 residues. Trimming at V came to 3 bases and at J to 5 bases, leaving 4 bases not matched to a gene.

CDR3 DNA: TGTGCCAGTAGTTATCCAAAACAGGGGAAGACTGAAGCTTTCTTT. Translation gives CASSYPKQGKTEAFF. The chain combines TRBV19 with TRBJ1-1; TRBD1 aligns across 7 bases. CDR3 size: 15 residues. Germline-derived CDR1 and CDR2 are LNHDA and SQIVND (reference sequence). Germline trimming cut 5 bases from V and 5 bases from J; bases unmatched to any gene: 11.